Reported below is one TCR beta chain. The data were taken from a study of blood T cell repertoires in COVID-19. At the level of the study: The United States, Italy and Spain provided the acute and convalescent COVID-19 samples. The cDNA or gDNA used as material had been derived from T cells, B-cell-depleted T cells, or PBMCs.

Per the original data handling: It was from reference gene primer amplification that nucleated cell counts were estimated. TCRdb's table, derived via immunoSEQ multiplex PCR, lists solely in-frame clones and lacks some. From that table come the V and J calls and clone size; the DNA was used to work out D and trimming. The profile shows about 140,000 clones, approximately 80% of them singletons. Germline V gene sequence: CDR1 SNHLY, CDR2 FYNNEI. The CDR3 has 13 residues. Trimming shortened V by 11 bases and J by 4 bases, and 15 bases separated the two germline ends. This clonotype was obtained from a woman of 80 years or more with active or convalescent COVID-19. The specimen was peripheral blood. The J gene is TRBJ1-5, the V gene TRBV2; D gene unclear. The DNA of the CDR3 is TGTGCCGGAGCCCCGGGTAGGAATCAGCCCCAGCATTTT. Translating gives CAGAPGRNQPQHF.